This TCR beta chain was captured by sequencing in a study of STAT5B mutations in CD4+ large granular lymphocyte leukemia. CDR1 is SNHLY, CDR2 FYNNEI, per germline. The CDR3 spans 20 residues. Trimming left V 2 bases short and J 0 bases short, with 24 bases between. Repertoires were generated with immunoSEQ multiplex PCR, while TCRdb's copy carries only in-frame clones and drops some. The sample consists of 30,000 to 40,000 clones, around 89% of them appearing once. Control samples were healthy donors' buffy coats. Concerning this clone itself: Its antigen is unknown.

Findings and caveats of the study: Patient CD4-sorted repertoires looked more clonal than healthy CD4+ repertoires, even without putative leukemic clones. TRBV06-family usage was enriched in top patient clones (8/27) versus controls (2/35).

The origin of this receptor is a human donor in good health. The material sequenced was CD4+ T cells from blood buffy coats. The V and J genes are TRBV2 and TRBJ2-3, with a weak D call TRBD1 (6 bases). CDR3 sequence (DNA): TGTGCCAGCAGTGAACTGCTCTTCATACAGGGCACCTCGAGCACAGATACGCAGTATTTT. Protein: CASSELLFIQGTSSTDTQYF.